Listed below are T cell receptor beta chains from one sample, sequenced in a study of blood T cell repertoires in COVID-19. TCRdb keeps only in-frame clones here, not all; method: immunoSEQ multiplex PCR. The sample holds some 200,000 clones, approximately 84% seen once. Sequenced material: peripheral blood. The receptors shown here come from a woman in her 50s with active or convalescent COVID-19. CDR3s include the opening cysteine and the closing phenylalanine or tryptophan. D genes are given only for firm matches. Size tells how often a clone was seen (once, few, many) or the class of an expanded clone, and some rows leave it out.

V: TRBV2
J: TRBJ2-7
size: NA
D: TRBD2
DNA: TGTGCCAGCAGGGTTAGCGGGGGAGCCTACGAGCAGTACTTC
CDR3: CASRVSGGAYEQYF

V: TRBV6-5
J: TRBJ2-5
size: NA
D: NA
DNA: TGTGCCAGCAAAATTGGTGGCAGTGAGACCCAGTACTTC
CDR3: CASKIGGSETQYF

V: TRBV5-1
J: TRBJ1-1
size: NA
D: NA
DNA: TGCGCCAGCAGCTTGGTGCAGGGAACGGGCACTGAAGCTTTCTTT
CDR3: CASSLVQGTGTEAFF

V: TRBV18
J: TRBJ1-2
size: NA
D: TRBD1
DNA: TGTGCCAGCTCACTCAAAGGACAGGGGGTTGTCGACTCTTCTGGCTACACCTTC
CDR3: CASSLKGQGVVDSSGYTF

V: TRBV2
J: TRBJ1-5
size: NA
D: NA
DNA: TGTGCCAGCGGAGTAACAGGGTCTGGCAATCAGCCCCAGCATTTT
CDR3: CASGVTGSGNQPQHF

V: TRBV4-1
J: TRBJ2-5
size: NA
D: TRBD2
DNA: TGCGCCAGCAGCCAAGTAAATCGGGGGGGGCAAGAGACCCAGTACTTC
CDR3: CASSQVNRGGQETQYF

V: TRBV6-1
J: TRBJ2-3
size: NA
D: TRBD2
DNA: TGTGCCAGCAGTGCCGGGACTAGCGGGAGAGGTGCAGATACGCAGTATTTT
CDR3: CASSAGTSGRGADTQYF

V: TRBV5-4
J: TRBJ1-2
size: NA
D: TRBD1
DNA: TGTGCCAGCAGCTTTAAGGGGGCGCGTGGCTACACCTTC
CDR3: CASSFKGARGYTF

V: TRBV4-2
J: TRBJ1-2
size: NA
D: NA
DNA: TGTGCCAGCAGCCAAGAAAGGACAGTGAACTATGGCTACACCTTC
CDR3: CASSQERTVNYGYTF

V: TRBV19
J: TRBJ1-6
size: NA
D: TRBD1
DNA: TGTGCCAGTAGGGCTGGACAGGTTAGGGGTTCACCCCTCCACTTT
CDR3: CASRAGQVRGSPLHF

V: TRBV5-1
J: TRBJ1-4
size: NA
D: NA
DNA: TGCGCCAGCAGCTTGGATGGGGCCCGGGGGGAAAAACTGTTTTTT
CDR3: CASSLDGARGEKLFF

V: TRBV5-1
J: TRBJ2-3
size: NA
D: TRBD1
DNA: TGCGCCAGCAGCCTGGGACAGGGGGGTGCAGATACGCAGTATTTT
CDR3: CASSLGQGGADTQYF

V: TRBV2
J: TRBJ1-2
size: NA
D: TRBD1
DNA: TGTGCCAGCAGTGAAGCGAGGGCAGGGGGCTATGGCTACACCTTC
CDR3: CASSEARAGGYGYTF

V: TRBV2
J: TRBJ2-7
size: once
D: NA
DNA: TGTGCCAGCAGCGGGCTTGATTGGGGGCTGGCGTCCTACGAGCAGTACTTC
CDR3: CASSGLDWGLASYEQYF

V: TRBV19
J: TRBJ2-1
size: NA
D: TRBD1
DNA: TGTGCCAGTAGTATAGATCTGGGGACAGTCAGCTCCTACAATGAGCAGTTCTTC
CDR3: CASSIDLGTVSSYNEQFF

V: TRBV25-1
J: TRBJ2-5
size: NA
D: TRBD1
DNA: TGTGCCACCAGACAGGGGGCGAAAGAGACCCAGTACTTC
CDR3: CATRQGAKETQYF

V: TRBV12-5
J: TRBJ2-4
size: NA
D: NA
DNA: TGTGCTAGTGGTTCCTTAGGAGGTAACATTCAGTACTTC
CDR3: CASGSLGGNIQYF

V: TRBV19
J: TRBJ2-3
size: NA
D: NA
DNA: TGTGCCAGTAGTATAGGGCCAAGCACAGATACGCAGTATTTT
CDR3: CASSIGPSTDTQYF

V: TRBV3-1/TRBV3-2
J: TRBJ1-2
size: NA
D: TRBD1
DNA: TGTGCCAGCAGCCAAGCCGACAGGGGGCACACCTTC
CDR3: CASSQADRGHTF

V: TRBV4-1
J: TRBJ1-2
size: NA
D: NA
DNA: TGCGCCAGCAGCCAAATGACAGCCGTTCTCTATGGCTACACCTTC
CDR3: CASSQMTAVLYGYTF

V: TRBV19
J: TRBJ2-5
size: NA
D: TRBD2
DNA: TGTGCCAGTAGTATAAGGTTCCGGGGACTAGGACCCCAAGAGACCCAGTACTTC
CDR3: CASSIRFRGLGPQETQYF

V: TRBV5-1
J: TRBJ2-7
size: NA
D: TRBD1
DNA: TGCGCCAGCAGAAGGACAGGGACACCCGGGACAGGGACGGGCGAGCAGTACTTC
CDR3: CASRRTGTPGTGTGEQYF

V: TRBV27
J: TRBJ2-7
size: NA
D: NA
DNA: TGTGCCAGCAGTTTAGTCTCCGGGACTGGTTTGGGGGAGCAGTACTTC
CDR3: CASSLVSGTGLGEQYF

V: TRBV2
J: TRBJ1-2
size: NA
D: NA
DNA: TGTGCCAGCAGCCCCGAGGTCTCGAATGGCTACACCTTC
CDR3: CASSPEVSNGYTF

V: TRBV7-9
J: TRBJ1-2
size: once
D: TRBD1
DNA: TGTGCCAGCAGCCCACCACAGGGGATGGGCTACACCTTC
CDR3: CASSPPQGMGYTF

V: TRBV15
J: TRBJ1-5
size: once
D: NA
DNA: TGTGCCACCAGCAGAGCTGTGAGTTTTGGGAGACAGCCCCAGCATTTT
CDR3: CATSRAVSFGRQPQHF

V: TRBV6-4
J: TRBJ2-2
size: NA
D: TRBD2
DNA: TGTGCCAGCAGTCCGGGACTAGCATCTACCGGGGAGCTGTTTTTT
CDR3: CASSPGLASTGELFF

V: TRBV9
J: TRBJ2-7
size: NA
D: TRBD1
DNA: TGTGCCAGCAGCGGGACAGGCTACGAGCAGTACTTC
CDR3: CASSGTGYEQYF

V: TRBV5-1
J: TRBJ1-5
size: NA
D: NA
DNA: TGCGCCAGCAGCTCAAGCGGCGGAAATCAGCCCCAGCATTTT
CDR3: CASSSSGGNQPQHF

V: TRBV6-4
J: TRBJ2-3
size: few
D: TRBD1
DNA: TGTGCCAGCAGTGACTCACAGGGGGCAGATACGCAGTATTTT
CDR3: CASSDSQGADTQYF

V: TRBV3-1/TRBV3-2
J: TRBJ1-6
size: few
D: NA
DNA: TGTGCCAGCAGCCCCCATTCCCTCCTATCACCCCTCCACTTT
CDR3: CASSPHSLLSPLHF

V: TRBV11-2
J: TRBJ2-3
size: few
D: TRBD1
DNA: TGTGCCAGCAGCGCAGGACAGGGGAGCACAGATACGCAGTATTTT
CDR3: CASSAGQGSTDTQYF